These 16 T cell receptor beta chains came from one sample sequenced in a study of neurological immune-mediated disorders. MiXCR, applied by TCRdb to the 5' RACE reads, yields one record per CDR3 protein. The sample comprises about 59,000 distinct CDR3 sequences, roughly 3.3% of which are singletons, and around 3.3% rests with the top ten. Sequences were obtained from PBMCs. The receptors shown here come from a woman aged 25 to 39 with multiple sclerosis.

This clonotype was detected a few times. V and J are TRBV12-3 or TRBV12-4 and TRBJ2-7; 9 bases agree with TRBD1. The V segment lost 4 bases and the J segment 6 bases; nucleotides outside the gene matches: 7. CDR3 length: 14 residues. For the CDR3, the DNA is TGTGCCAGCAGTTACGGACAGGGGCTCCCCGAGCAGTACTTC. Amino acids: CASSYGQGLPEQYF.

This clonotype has a count of ten or more. V is TRBV15 and J is TRBJ2-3; 9 nucleotides agree with TRBD2. V lost 0 bases, J lost 4 bases, and 8 bases stayed unmatched. Germline CDR1 and CDR2: LNHNV and YYDKDF (reference sequence). The CDR3 length is 17 residues. In DNA, the CDR3 is TGTGCCACCAGCAGAGATGACAGGGCGGGAGGGGCAGATACGCAGTATTTT. It is translated as CATSRDDRAGGADTQYF.

This clonotype has a count of ten or more. The chain joins TRBV24-1 to TRBJ2-3, with TRBD1 matching 9 bases. V lost 2 bases and J lost 0; bases outside the gene matches: 5. This CDR3 is 17 amino acids long. From germline, CDR1 is KGHDR and CDR2 SFDVKD. CDR3 coding DNA: TGTGCCACCAGTGATTCAACTGGACAGGGGAGCACAGATACGCAGTATTTT. This encodes CATSDSTGQGSTDTQYF.

This clonotype was observed many times. This chain connects TRBV12-3 or TRBV12-4 to TRBJ2-2, with TRBD1 identical over 9 bases. The CDR3 covers 17 residues. V lost 3 bases and J lost 6; bases outside the gene matches: 11. The CDR3 loop is CASSFGQGPQGAGELFF. In DNA form, the CDR3 reads TGTGCCAGCAGTTTTGGACAGGGGCCGCAAGGGGCCGGGGAGCTGTTTTTT.

This clonotype was observed many times. The rearrangement joins TRBV4-2 to TRBJ2-5; 12 positions agree with TRBD2. Germline V lookup: CDR1 LGHNA, CDR2 YNFKEQ. Trimming cost V 1 base and J 4 bases; bases outside gene matches: 7. This CDR3 region has 17 residues. The CDR3 region is CASSQVSSSGGAETQYF. For the CDR3, the DNA is TGTGCCAGCAGCCAAGTCAGTTCTAGCGGGGGGGCAGAGACCCAGTACTTC.

This chain links TRBV20-1 with TRBJ1-4; D might be TRBD1 (6 bases). The CDR3 is 13 amino acids. CDR1 is DFQATT, CDR2 SNEGSKA, per germline (reference sequence). V lost 6 bases to trimming and J lost 6 bases, with 14 bases between them. The CDR3 nucleotides read TGCAGTGCCGACGGACAGAGCGATGAAAAACTGTTTTTT. This sequence encodes CSADGQSDEKLFF.

The chain recombines TRBV5-1 with TRBJ2-2; TRBD2 matches 15 bases. J gave up 7 bases and V 2 bases, and 6 bases lay outside the gene matches. Germline V gene sequence: CDR1 SGHRS, CDR2 YFSETQ. The CDR3 totals 17 residues. Here the CDR3 DNA reads TGCGCCAGCAGCTTCGGACTAGCGGGGGGGCCAGGCGGGGAGCTGTTTTTT. Protein product: CASSFGLAGGPGGELFF.

This clonotype was counted many times. This chain links TRBV15 with TRBJ2-4, with 7 bases that match TRBD1. Germline V gives CDR1 LNHNV, CDR2 YYDKDF (reference sequence). This CDR3 contains 13 residues. V shed 5 bases and J 10 bases; nucleotides not matched to a gene: 8. The DNA of the CDR3 is TGTGCCACCAGCCGACAGGGCGTAGGGATTCAGTACTTC. This sequence encodes CATSRQGVGIQYF.

This clonotype was counted at least ten times. The V call is TRBV5-1, the J call TRBJ2-2, with TRBD1 matching 7 bases. V dropped 7 bases and J dropped 6; count of bases not matched to a gene: 12. CDR3 length: 15 amino acids. Germline CDR1 reads SGHRS; CDR2 reads YFSETQ. The CDR3 sequence: CASGYGTADPGELFF. CDR3 DNA sequence: TGCGCCAGCGGATACGGGACAGCCGATCCCGGGGAGCTGTTTTTT.

There are many counts of this clonotype. The chain carries TRBV6-5 and TRBJ2-1, with 9 bases lining up with TRBD2. Germline CDR1 MNHEY, CDR2 SVGAGI. The CDR3 runs 16 residues. V shed 0 bases and J 7 bases; nucleotides not matched to a gene: 7. For the CDR3, the DNA is TGTGCCAGCAGTTACTCTGTAGCGGGAGTAAGGAATGAGCAGTTCTTC. Translating it yields CASSYSVAGVRNEQFF.

This clonotype was picked up many times. This chain connects TRBV5-1 to TRBJ2-1; 9 bases line up with TRBD1. V trimming: 4 bases; J trimming: 0 bases; junction bases outside the gene matches: 2. Germline lookup yields CDR1 SGHRS and CDR2 YFSETQ. This CDR3 is built from 15 residues. CDR3 loop: CASSGTGLSYNEQFF. The CDR3 DNA reads TGCGCCAGCAGCGGGACAGGGCTCTCCTACAATGAGCAGTTCTTC.

This clonotype has ten or more counts. The gene calls are TRBV5-5 and TRBJ2-7; 12 bases fit TRBD2. The germline V gene encodes CDR1 SGHKS and CDR2 YYEKEE (reference sequence). V was pared by 3 bases and J by 1 base, with 5 bases of the junction left unmatched. The CDR3 contains 16 residues. The CDR3 reads CASSSRLAGVSYEQYF. The CDR3, as DNA: TGTGCCAGCAGCTCACGACTAGCGGGAGTGTCCTACGAGCAGTACTTC.

This clonotype was counted many times. The rearrangement joins TRBV29-1 to TRBJ2-7, with 7 nucleotides matching TRBD1. The CDR3 consists of 14 residues. The ends lost 7 bases at V and 0 bases at J; junction bases unmatched: 9. Per the germline V gene, CDR1 is SQVTM and CDR2 is ANQGSEA. The CDR3 loop is CSALGQANSYEQYF. The CDR3 nucleotides read TGCAGCGCTCTCGGACAGGCGAACTCCTACGAGCAGTACTTC.

V is TRBV20-1 and J is TRBJ2-7; TRBD2 matches 11 bases. The germline V gene encodes CDR1 DFQATT and CDR2 SNEGSKA (reference sequence). The CDR3 is 15 residues long. V shed 8 bases and J 7 bases; nucleotides not matched to a gene: 16. The CDR3 bases are TGCAGTCCCTACGACCATGCTAGCGGGAGGAGAGAGCAGTACTTC. Encoded protein: CSPYDHASGRREQYF.

This clonotype was observed a handful of times. This chain uses TRBV9 with TRBJ2-2; perhaps TRBD1 as D (5 bases). The germline gives CDR1 SGDLS, CDR2 YYNGEE. The CDR3 covers 14 residues. V lost 7 bases and J 2 bases, leaving 12 bases between the germline ends. The CDR3 nucleotides read TGTGCCAGCGGGGCTCCCCATAACACCGGGGAGCTGTTTTTT. Translation gives CASGAPHNTGELFF.

This clonotype was found a few times. A read error is possible here, since a much larger clone lies one base away. The chain links TRBV12-3 or TRBV12-4 to TRBJ2-7; D unclear. This CDR3 comprises 11 residues. V shed 6 bases and J shed 7 bases, with 10 bases lying between them. The DNA of the CDR3 is TGTGCCAGCAGATCTCGGTCTGAGCAGTACTTC. It encodes CASRSRSEQYF.